These T cell receptor beta chains were read from a single sample in a study of immune heterogeneity within non-small cell lung tumors. TCRdb itself ran the multiplex PCR reads through MiXCR, one entry per CDR3 protein. The data contain over 3,500 distinct CDR3 sequences, under 25% of them singletons. Sequenced input: lung tumor tissue. The receptors derive from a man in his 70s with non-small cell lung cancer. Each CDR3 is given with its conserved first and last residue. Fields, in order: D gene, clone size, J gene, V gene, CDR3 protein, CDR3 DNA. The D gene is left open where the match is weak. For some rows the clone size is stated as once, few or many, or as a class when expanded; others skip it.

D: NA
size: NA
J: TRBJ2-2
V: TRBV27
CDR3: CASSILRGLTTGELFF
DNA: TGTGCCAGCAGTATCCTCAGAGGGCTGACGACCGGGGAGCTGTTTTTT

D: NA
size: few
J: TRBJ2-2
V: TRBV18
CDR3: CASSPYSDTSTGELFF
DNA: TGTGCCAGCTCACCGTACTCAGACACCTCGACCGGGGAGCTGTTTTTT

D: NA
size: medium-sized
J: TRBJ1-2
V: TRBV9
CDR3: CASSPERGVYSGYTF
DNA: TGTGCCAGCAGCCCCGAAAGGGGGGTCTATTCGGGCTACACCTTC

D: TRBD1
size: medium-sized
J: TRBJ1-6
V: TRBV5-1
CDR3: CASSRHRDRGDSPLHF
DNA: TGCGCCAGCAGCAGACACCGGGACAGGGGAGATTCACCCCTCCACTTT

D: NA
size: medium-sized
J: TRBJ1-2
V: TRBV4-2
CDR3: CASSPESAQWNGYTF
DNA: TGTGCCAGCAGCCCGGAGAGCGCGCAGTGGAATGGCTACACCTTC

D: NA
size: medium-sized
J: TRBJ1-2
V: TRBV12-3/TRBV12-4
CDR3: CASSPGAYWNYGYTF
DNA: TGTGCCAGCAGTCCAGGGGCTTATTGGAACTATGGCTACACCTTC

D: TRBD2
size: NA
J: TRBJ2-1
V: TRBV9
CDR3: CASSDGSSGLYNEQFF
DNA: TGTGCCAGCAGCGACGGGTCTAGCGGACTCTACAATGAGCAGTTCTTC

D: NA
size: NA
J: TRBJ1-4
V: TRBV5-1
CDR3: CASSLRTFLQTEKLFF
DNA: TGCGCCAGCAGCTTAAGGACATTCCTTCAGACTGAAAAACTGTTTTTT

D: TRBD2
size: few
J: TRBJ2-5
V: TRBV20-1
CDR3: CSARPRPGTSSKETQYF
DNA: TGCAGTGCTAGACCTCGTCCCGGGACTAGCTCAAAAGAGACCCAGTACTTC

D: TRBD2
size: NA
J: TRBJ2-5
V: TRBV11-2
CDR3: CASSFGSGRNLQYF
DNA: TGTGCCAGCAGCTTTGGGAGCGGGAGGAATCTACAGTACTTC

D: NA
size: medium-sized
J: TRBJ1-2
V: TRBV5-1
CDR3: CASSGHRHGYTF
DNA: TGCGCCAGCAGCGGACACAGGCATGGCTACACCTTC

D: TRBD1
size: medium-sized
J: TRBJ1-5
V: TRBV10-1
CDR3: CASSGGQLSNQPQHF
DNA: TGCGCCAGCAGTGGGGGACAGCTAAGCAATCAGCCCCAGCATTTT

D: NA
size: medium-sized
J: TRBJ2-2
V: TRBV4-1
CDR3: CASSQGFGDSNTGELFF
DNA: TGCGCCAGCAGCCAAGGCTTTGGAGATTCGAACACCGGGGAGCTGTTTTTT

D: NA
size: NA
J: TRBJ1-3
V: TRBV12-3/TRBV12-4
CDR3: CASSFGVSVNTIYF
DNA: TGTGCCAGCAGTTTTGGGGTTTCTGTAAACACCATATATTTT

D: NA
size: NA
J: TRBJ2-1
V: TRBV11-2
CDR3: CASSLDSTYEQFF
DNA: TGTGCCAGCAGCTTAGATTCAACTTACGAGCAGTTCTTC

D: NA
size: NA
J: TRBJ1-2
V: TRBV29-1
CDR3: CSVERQGGYTF
DNA: TGCAGCGTTGAACGCCAGGGAGGCTACACCTTC

D: TRBD2
size: medium-sized
J: TRBJ2-7
V: TRBV27
CDR3: CASRRGGWNEQYF
DNA: TGTGCCAGCAGGCGGGGGGGCTGGAACGAGCAGTACTTC

D: NA
size: few
J: TRBJ2-3
V: TRBV4-2
CDR3: CASSQEGASNTDTQYF
DNA: TGTGCCAGCAGCCAAGAGGGAGCGTCCAACACAGATACGCAGTATTTT

D: NA
size: medium-sized
J: TRBJ2-5
V: TRBV10-3
CDR3: CAISESNGDQETQYF
DNA: TGTGCCATCAGTGAGTCGAACGGGGACCAAGAGACCCAGTACTTC

D: TRBD1
size: medium-sized
J: TRBJ2-7
V: TRBV20-1
CDR3: CSAYDRDEQYF
DNA: TGCAGTGCTTACGACAGGGACGAGCAGTACTTC

D: NA
size: few
J: TRBJ2-1
V: TRBV6-5
CDR3: CASSYSAAYNEQFF
DNA: TGTGCCAGCAGTTACTCGGCAGCCTACAATGAGCAGTTCTTC

D: TRBD2
size: NA
J: TRBJ2-1
V: TRBV10-1
CDR3: CASSPPGSGGYNEQFF
DNA: TGCGCCAGCAGCCCCCCGGGGAGCGGGGGATACAATGAGCAGTTCTTC

D: NA
size: NA
J: TRBJ2-7
V: TRBV2
CDR3: CASSERTDLFSYEQYF
DNA: TGTGCCAGCAGTGAAAGGACAGACTTATTCTCCTACGAGCAGTACTTC

D: NA
size: NA
J: TRBJ2-7
V: TRBV7-2
CDR3: CASSPHFSKHYEQYF
DNA: TGTGCCAGCAGCCCCCACTTCAGCAAACACTACGAGCAGTACTTC

D: TRBD2
size: few
J: TRBJ2-1
V: TRBV18
CDR3: CASSPKGGLARNEQFF
DNA: TGTGCCAGCTCACCAAAGGGGGGACTAGCGAGGAATGAGCAGTTCTTC

D: TRBD1
size: medium-sized
J: TRBJ1-2
V: TRBV19
CDR3: CASSIRTGGDSDGYTF
DNA: TGTGCCAGTAGTATCCGGACAGGGGGCGATTCGGATGGCTACACCTTC

D: NA
size: NA
J: TRBJ2-5
V: TRBV19
CDR3: CASSMSLVETQYF
DNA: TGTGCCAGTAGTATGAGTCTAGTGGAGACCCAGTACTTC

D: TRBD1
size: medium-sized
J: TRBJ2-5
V: TRBV19
CDR3: CASSVPGTEETQYF
DNA: TGTGCCAGTAGTGTACCCGGGACAGAAGAGACCCAGTACTTC

D: TRBD2
size: medium-sized
J: TRBJ2-2
V: TRBV10-1
CDR3: CASSEGLAGAGELFF
DNA: TGCGCCAGCAGTGAGGGACTAGCGGGAGCAGGGGAGCTGTTTTTT

D: NA
size: few
J: TRBJ2-7
V: TRBV20-1
CDR3: CSPRAFSSYEQYF
DNA: TGCAGTCCTCGGGCTTTTAGCTCCTACGAGCAGTACTTC

D: NA
size: medium-sized
J: TRBJ1-2
V: TRBV20-1
CDR3: CSARLGFNYGYTF
DNA: TGCAGTGCTAGGCTCGGATTTAACTATGGCTACACCTTC

D: NA
size: medium-sized
J: TRBJ2-7
V: TRBV20-1
CDR3: CSARVGAYEQYF
DNA: TGCAGTGCTAGAGTCGGTGCCTACGAGCAGTACTTC

D: TRBD1
size: large
J: TRBJ1-2
V: TRBV15
CDR3: CATSRGDRVGDGYTF
DNA: TGTGCCACCAGCAGAGGGGACAGGGTGGGAGATGGCTACACCTTC

D: TRBD1
size: medium-sized
J: TRBJ2-2
V: TRBV7-3
CDR3: CASSLMGQGAAGELFF
DNA: TGTGCCAGCAGCTTAATGGGACAGGGGGCGGCCGGGGAGCTGTTTTTT

D: TRBD2
size: NA
J: TRBJ2-1
V: TRBV7-8
CDR3: CASSPPGLAGTFKYNGQFF
DNA: TGTGCCAGCAGCCCGCCCGGACTAGCGGGAACCTTTAAGTACAATGGGCAGTTCTTC

D: NA
size: medium-sized
J: TRBJ1-1
V: TRBV20-1
CDR3: CSARGGRGNTEAFF
DNA: TGCAGTGCTAGAGGGGGAAGGGGCAACACTGAAGCTTTCTTT

D: TRBD2
size: NA
J: TRBJ2-5
V: TRBV12-3/TRBV12-4
CDR3: CATPELAGLKTQYF
DNA: TGTGCCACTCCCGAACTAGCGGGACTTAAGACCCAGTACTTC

D: TRBD1
size: few
J: TRBJ2-7
V: TRBV28
CDR3: CASSTDRVYEQYF
DNA: TGTGCCAGCAGTACGGACAGGGTTTACGAGCAGTACTTC

D: TRBD2
size: few
J: TRBJ2-1
V: TRBV20-1
CDR3: CSARDPRLAGGLLNEQFF
DNA: TGCAGTGCTAGAGATCCAAGGCTAGCGGGGGGCTTGCTCAATGAGCAGTTCTTC

D: TRBD1
size: medium-sized
J: TRBJ2-5
V: TRBV19
CDR3: CASSIDRGSGTETQYF
DNA: TGTGCCAGTAGTATTGACAGGGGTTCGGGGACAGAGACCCAGTACTTC

D: NA
size: medium-sized
J: TRBJ1-2
V: TRBV6-2/TRBV6-3
CDR3: CASSYRSYGYTF
DNA: TGTGCCAGCAGTTACCGTAGCTATGGCTACACCTTC

D: TRBD1
size: few
J: TRBJ2-6
V: TRBV16
CDR3: CASRQGAGANVLTF
DNA: TGTGCCAGCAGACAGGGGGCTGGGGCCAACGTCCTGACTTTC

D: TRBD2
size: NA
J: TRBJ2-3
V: TRBV14
CDR3: CASGQASLAGAGDTQYF
DNA: TGTGCCAGCGGCCAAGCTAGCCTAGCGGGGGCCGGAGATACGCAGTATTTT

D: TRBD1
size: medium-sized
J: TRBJ1-5
V: TRBV30
CDR3: CAWKQGSNQPQHF
DNA: TGTGCCTGGAAACAGGGGTCCAATCAGCCCCAGCATTTT

D: NA
size: NA
J: TRBJ1-1
V: TRBV20-1
CDR3: CSARDPWNTEAFF
DNA: TGCAGTGCTAGAGATCCATGGAACACTGAAGCTTTCTTT

D: TRBD1
size: medium-sized
J: TRBJ2-7
V: TRBV19
CDR3: CASSMTGTGAYEQYF
DNA: TGTGCCAGTAGTATGACCGGGACAGGGGCCTACGAGCAGTACTTC

D: NA
size: NA
J: TRBJ2-7
V: TRBV19
CDR3: CASSIGPRVYEQYF
DNA: TGTGCCAGTAGTATCGGACCAAGGGTCTACGAGCAGTACTTC

D: NA
size: few
J: TRBJ2-6
V: TRBV2
CDR3: CASSEGAGNSGANVLTF
DNA: TGTGCCAGCAGTGAAGGGGCAGGGAATTCTGGGGCCAACGTCCTGACTTTC

D: NA
size: few
J: TRBJ1-1
V: TRBV11-2
CDR3: CASSLEAVVGEAFF
DNA: TGTGCCAGCAGCTTAGAAGCTGTTGTGGGGGAAGCTTTCTTT

D: NA
size: few
J: TRBJ2-2
V: TRBV6-1
CDR3: CASTVLANTGELFF
DNA: TGTGCCAGCACGGTACTAGCGAACACCGGGGAGCTGTTTTTT

D: NA
size: few
J: TRBJ2-5
V: TRBV2
CDR3: CASNLGQNQETQYF
DNA: TGTGCCAGCAATCTAGGGCAAAATCAAGAGACCCAGTACTTC

D: NA
size: few
J: TRBJ2-4
V: TRBV6-1
CDR3: CASSSSPSSNIQYF
DNA: TGTGCCAGCAGTTCATCTCCTAGCTCCAACATTCAGTACTTC

D: NA
size: medium-sized
J: TRBJ1-3
V: TRBV20-1
CDR3: CSASSGGGYSGNTIYF
DNA: TGCAGTGCTAGTTCGGGCGGCGGCTACTCTGGAAACACCATATATTTT

D: NA
size: NA
J: TRBJ2-2
V: TRBV18
CDR3: CASSQNDADGELFF
DNA: TGTGCCAGCTCACAAAACGACGCGGACGGGGAGCTGTTTTTT

D: TRBD2
size: large
J: TRBJ2-7
V: TRBV27
CDR3: CASRATSSGGAVRQYF
DNA: TGTGCCAGCAGGGCTACTTCTAGCGGGGGGGCCGTTAGGCAGTACTTC

D: NA
size: medium-sized
J: TRBJ2-7
V: TRBV3-1
CDR3: CASSQGGGGPAEQYF
DNA: TGTGCCAGCAGCCAAGGGGGCGGGGGCCCCGCCGAGCAGTACTTC

D: NA
size: NA
J: TRBJ1-5
V: TRBV28
CDR3: CASSPQVSNQPQHF
DNA: TGTGCCAGCAGTCCCCAAGTTAGCAATCAGCCCCAGCATTTT

D: NA
size: medium-sized
J: TRBJ2-1
V: TRBV6-1
CDR3: CASSASGPRGYEQFF
DNA: TGTGCCAGCAGTGCTAGCGGCCCGAGGGGGTATGAGCAGTTCTTC

D: NA
size: medium-sized
J: TRBJ2-3
V: TRBV2
CDR3: CASRGPSTDTQYF
DNA: TGTGCCAGCAGGGGACCGAGCACAGATACGCAGTATTTT